Listed here is a single T cell receptor beta chain. Its antigen has not been determined. Within one base of it there is no much larger clone, and no base qualities were kept. The CDR3 runs 16 residues from the cysteine to the phenylalanine. Here the CDR3 DNA is all that survives: 48 bases in frame from base 1. V has 2 bases trimmed and J has 6 bases trimmed; junction bases matching no gene number 9. For CDR1 and CDR2, the germline V gene (reference sequence) lists MNHNY and SVGAGI. This record comes from a study of graft-versus-host responses after intestinal transplantation (dated by TCRdb to about 2021). With regard to the full study: The transplants that recipients got were multivisceral, liver-intestinal, or isolated intestinal. The cohort enrolled around 23 intestinal transplant recipients including one retransplant, and 3 patients lacking pretransplant specimens were excluded. Alloreactive clones were identified by sequencing pre-transplant mixed lymphocyte reaction products and comparing them with unstimulated pre-transplant donor and recipient T cells. Donor T cell macrochimerism was defined as a peak of at least 4% donor T cells among recipient peripheral blood mononuclear cells. Rather than going through the commercial service, samples from three later patients were sequenced in-house on an Illumina MiSeq and processed with MiXCR. Graft-versus-host and host-versus-graft alloreactive T cell clones were tracked in the graft, circulation and bone marrow after intestinal transplantation using bulk TCR-beta CDR3 sequencing. Every recipient was given anti-thymocyte globulin induction, followed by around three years of maintenance tacrolimus and steroids. Study-wide conclusions, independent of this receptor: GvH clones were found in recipient bone marrow, and some of the GvH clones appeared earlier in ileal mucosa or blood, which is consistent with an intestinal mucosal origin. Peak levels of circulating GvH clones were associated with declines in HvG clones early after transplant. The conclusions were limited by the relatively low number and heterogeneity of the intestinal transplant patients. High GvH to HvG T cell clonal ratios were observed in the allografts of patients with donor T cell macrochimerism.

Library generation was performed with the immunoSEQ multiplex PCR assay. For most patients, genomic DNA was isolated with the Qiagen DNeasy Blood and Tissue Kit and sent frozen to Adaptive Biotechnologies for TCR sequencing. Adaptive Biotechnologies carried out high-throughput TCR-beta CDR3 sequencing of genomic DNA for most patients. The authors' pipeline ran thus. TCR sequencing data for some 17 patients were retrieved from Adaptive's ImmunoSEQ software; a few other patients were processed with MiXCR and VDJtools. CD4 versus CD8 sorting errors were corrected by removing sequences found in both subsets at a frequency ratio below 5:1. CDR3 nucleotide sequences shared between donor and recipient were removed because their origin could not be assigned. At least 2-fold expansion over unstimulated cells and a minimum CFSE-low frequency of 0.002% (template counts) or 0.001% (read counts) were required for clones to be classified as alloreactive. Mappable clones were those detected in sequenced pre-transplant spleen, lymph node, or MLR CFSE-low populations of the donor or recipient. Cumulative frequency of alloreactive clones was calculated as a percentage of all sequences weighted by copy number. As stored in TCRdb, this immuneACCESS dataset retains in-frame rearrangements with V and J assigned. A fraction of the clones does not appear; measured against another copy, unresolved V genes explain less than half of the discrepancy, and the remainder lacks a known reason. That table furnishes V, J and clone size, whereas the DNA furnished D and trimming. The sample table records about 99,000 clones; roughly 87% of these occur just once. Together, the top ten hold more than 0.8% of the sample.

The time point label of this sample denotes: cells obtained before transplantation from donor or recipient. CD3+CD4+ and CD3+CD8+ populations were FACS-sorted from unstimulated pre-transplant donor and recipient cells taken from spleen or lymph nodes. The material sequenced was unstimulated CD4+ T cells sorted from spleen or lymph node cells, taken before intestinal transplant. This clonotype originated in a human donor who received an intestinal transplant. In this chain, TRBV6-6 is recombined with TRBJ1-5; TRBD1 aligns with 8 central bases. This receptor carries the CDR3 CASSYAGGSMVQPQHF. Here is the DNA: TGTGCCAGCAGTTACGCAGGGGGCTCTATGGTTCAGCCCCAGCATTTT.